A single sample is the source of the 24 T cell receptor beta chains below, sequenced in a study of blood T cell repertoires in COVID-19. Generated by immunoSEQ multiplex PCR, the TCRdb table keeps only in-frame clones and is missing some. This sample has some 150,000 clones, with 82% found just once. The material sequenced was peripheral blood. These receptors all come from a woman aged 70-85 years with acute or convalescent COVID-19.

The chain combines TRBV15 with TRBJ1-5; D call uncertain. The V end lost 0 bases, the J end lost 4 bases, and 13 bases lay between the germline ends. The CDR3 is 16 amino acids. Germline CDR1 reads LNHNV; CDR2 reads YYDKDF (reference sequence). The CDR3 spells CATSRDGRNVNQPQHF. The CDR3 DNA follows: TGTGCCACCAGCAGAGATGGCAGGAACGTGAATCAGCCCCAGCATTTT.

The gene calls are TRBV24-1 and TRBJ1-4, with TRBD1 identical over 8 bases. The CDR3 is 15 residues long. Germline assignment: CDR1 KGHDR and CDR2 SFDVKD. V shed 3 bases and J 8 bases; nucleotides not matched to a gene: 7. The CDR3 loop reads CATSDDRGFCEKLFF. In nucleotides, the CDR3 is TGTGCCACCAGTGATGACAGGGGCTTTTGCGAAAAACTGTTTTTT.

V usage is TRBV6-5 and J usage is TRBJ2-1; TRBD2 matches 15 bases. V dropped 7 bases and J dropped 9; count of bases not matched to a gene: 7. The CDR3 has 15 amino acids. Germline loops: CDR1 MNHEY, CDR2 SVGAGI. In DNA, the CDR3 is TGTGCCAGCAACCCGCGGGGACTAGCGGGAGGTGAGCAGTTCTTC. Translation gives CASNPRGLAGGEQFF.

V is TRBV3-1 (or the pseudogene TRBV3-2) and J is TRBJ1-2; the D is unclear. The germline V and J ends were trimmed by 4 bases and 0 bases, with 9 bases remaining between them. CDR1 LGHDT and CDR2 YNNKEL come from the germline V gene (reference sequence). The CDR3 extends over 14 amino acids. CDR3 in DNA: TGTGCCAGCAGCCTAGACATTGCTAACTATGGCTACACCTTC. Translating it yields CASSLDIANYGYTF.

This sequence joins TRBV28 and TRBJ2-7; D is undetermined. The CDR3 has 11 residues. The V gene's germline CDR1 is MDHEN and CDR2 SYDVKM. V lost 2 bases to trimming and J lost 6 bases, with 5 bases between them. This chain's CDR3 is CASSLVSEQYF. The CDR3 DNA sequence: TGTGCCAGCAGTTTAGTCTCCGAGCAGTACTTC.

CDR3 region: CASSYTGGLGEAFF. CDR3 in DNA: TGTGCCAGCAGTTATACAGGGGGCTTGGGTGAAGCTTTCTTT. The genes are TRBV6-2 or TRBV6-3 and TRBJ1-1, with 9 bases that match TRBD1. Trimming took 3 bases from V and 7 from J; bases not matched to a gene: 6. There are 14 residues in the CDR3. CDR1 is MNHEY, CDR2 SVGEGT, per germline.

This clone was seen a handful of times. This chain connects TRBV7-9 to TRBJ2-7; D is possibly TRBD2 (5 bases). V was shortened by 1 base and J by 5 bases, with 12 bases between the two germline ends. This CDR3 comprises 14 residues. Per germline, CDR1 SEHNR and CDR2 FQNEAQ (reference sequence). The CDR3 nucleotides read TGTGCCAGCAGCTTAGGTTTTAGAGGGCACGAGCAGTACTTC. Translating it yields CASSLGFRGHEQYF.

V and J are TRBV11-3 and TRBJ2-5; 10 bases map to TRBD2. Germline trimming cut 8 bases from V and 2 bases from J; bases unmatched to any gene: 2. Germline CDR1 and CDR2: SGHNT and YENEEA. The CDR3 totals 13 residues. The CDR3: CASQRGGQETQYF. The CDR3 bases are TGTGCCAGCCAGCGGGGGGGACAAGAGACCCAGTACTTC.

The V gene is TRBV28, the J gene TRBJ1-1, with D possibly TRBD1 on 6 matching bases. The germline V gene encodes CDR1 MDHEN and CDR2 SYDVKM. Trimming left V 7 bases short and J 4 bases short, with 13 bases between. CDR3 length: 13 amino acids. CDR3 nucleotide sequence: TGTGCCAGCAACAGGGATACTGGCACTGAAGCTTTCTTT. Translated: CASNRDTGTEAFF.

The rearrangement joins TRBV21-1 to TRBJ2-2; the table's D call, TRBD2, was not checked against the DNA. TRBV21-1 is assigned pseudogene status. CDR3 size: 13 residues. CDR3 residues: CASNVNGTGELFF. In DNA form, the CDR3 reads TGTGCCAGCAATGTTAACGGCACCGGGGAGCTGTTTTTT.

The CDR3, as DNA: TGTGCCAGCAGTTTCCGACTAGGACTTTATGGCTACACCTTC. Amino acid sequence: CASSFRLGLYGYTF. The gene calls are TRBV28 and TRBJ1-2; D unclear. The CDR3 is 14 amino acids. Per germline, CDR1 MDHEN and CDR2 SYDVKM. The V end lost 3 bases, the J end lost 5 bases, and 13 bases lay between the germline ends.

The genes are TRBV19 and TRBJ1-4; D possibly corresponds to TRBD1 (5 bases). The germline V and J ends were trimmed by 4 bases and 3 bases, with 9 bases remaining between them. Per germline, CDR1 LNHDA and CDR2 SQIVND (reference sequence). The CDR3 runs 14 residues. CDR3 sequence (DNA): TGTGCCAGTAGTAGAGCAGGGTCTAATGAAAAACTGTTTTTT. Translation: CASSRAGSNEKLFF.

The chain joins TRBV6-2 or TRBV6-3 to TRBJ2-5; 9 nucleotides line up with TRBD2. CDR1 is MNHEY and CDR2 is SVGEGT in the germline V gene. Trimming cost V 4 bases and J 2 bases; bases outside gene matches: 5. CDR3 size: 15 residues. CDR3 bases: TGTGCCAGCAGTTGGTATAGCGGGAGTCAAGAGACCCAGTACTTC. This encodes CASSWYSGSQETQYF.

This rearrangement joins TRBV5-1 to TRBJ2-5; TRBD2 aligns across 7 bases. The CDR3 consists of 16 residues. Germline V gene lookup returns CDR1 SGHRS and CDR2 YFSETQ. J gave up 6 bases and V 3 bases, and 14 bases lay outside the gene matches. The CDR3 bases are TGCGCCAGCAGCTCCGCCGGGGGGTCGGTGATAAAGACCCAGTACTTC. Amino acid sequence: CASSSAGGSVIKTQYF.

This clone has only one observation. The chain links TRBV2 to TRBJ2-7; 9 positions match TRBD1. The ends lost 2 bases at V and 4 bases at J; junction bases unmatched: 3. The germline CDR1 and CDR2 sequences are SNHLY and FYNNEI. There are 14 residues in the CDR3. CDR3 amino acids: CASSENRGLYEQYF. In DNA form, the CDR3 reads TGTGCCAGCAGTGAAAACAGGGGGCTATACGAGCAGTACTTC.

This chain connects TRBV5-4 to TRBJ1-6; no clear D. This CDR3 is built from 16 residues. Germline CDR1 reads SGHNT; CDR2 reads YYREEE (reference sequence). V lost 0 bases and J lost 3, with 10 bases in between. CDR3 in amino acids: CASSLGRSGYNSPLHF. In nucleotides, the CDR3 is TGTGCCAGCAGCTTGGGCAGGTCCGGCTATAATTCACCCCTCCACTTT.

This sequence joins TRBV19 and TRBJ1-1, with 10 bases lining up with TRBD1. Germline CDR1 is LNHDA and CDR2 is SQIVND (reference sequence). V lost 4 bases and J lost 0; bases outside the gene matches: 5. CDR3 length: 16 residues. The CDR3 is CASSKGGTGVNTEAFF. The CDR3 DNA sequence: TGTGCCAGTAGTAAAGGGGGGACAGGGGTGAACACTGAAGCTTTCTTT.

The chain employs TRBV30 and TRBJ2-3; the match to TRBD1 covers 7 bases. V lost 0 bases and J lost 2; bases outside the gene matches: 2. From germline, CDR1 is GTSNPN and CDR2 SVGIG (reference sequence). This CDR3 has 14 amino acids. The CDR3: CAWSVGQATDTQYF. The CDR3 DNA reads TGTGCCTGGAGTGTTGGACAGGCCACAGATACGCAGTATTTT.

V and J are TRBV27 and TRBJ2-1, with D maybe TRBD2 (5 bases). Germline V lookup: CDR1 MNHEY, CDR2 SMNVEV (reference sequence). V was cut by 3 bases and J by 4 bases, with 7 bases left in between. CDR3 length equals 13 residues. CDR3: CASSFRGYNEQFF. CDR3 sequence (DNA): TGTGCCAGCAGTTTCCGCGGGTACAATGAGCAGTTCTTC.

The chain combines TRBV29-1 with TRBJ2-1, with 7 bases fitting TRBD2. The ends lost 4 bases at V and 4 bases at J; junction bases unmatched: 13. Germline assignment: CDR1 SQVTM and CDR2 ANQGSEA. This CDR3 has 16 residues. CDR3 sequence: CSVVSSGDPYYNEQFF. For the CDR3, the DNA is TGCAGCGTTGTCTCTAGCGGCGACCCCTATTACAATGAGCAGTTCTTC.

This chain connects TRBV27 to TRBJ2-5, with a tentative D call TRBD2 (6 bases). Germline V CDR1 and CDR2: MNHEY, SMNVEV (reference sequence). V shed 6 bases and J shed 7 bases, with 18 bases lying between them. This CDR3 spans 14 amino acids. CDR3 in amino acids: CASSERVGGGTQYF. The CDR3 DNA reads as TGTGCCAGCAGCGAGCGGGTTGGCGGCGGGACCCAGTACTTC.

The chain uses TRBV5-1 and TRBJ2-1, with 12 bases matching TRBD2. With 4 bases clipped from V and 4 bases from J, the junction kept 6 bases outside the gene matches. CDR3 length: 16 amino acids. The germline V gene encodes CDR1 SGHRS and CDR2 YFSETQ. The CDR3 reads CASSPTSGSFYNEQFF. The CDR3 DNA reads as TGCGCCAGCAGCCCGACTAGCGGGAGTTTTTACAATGAGCAGTTCTTC.

This chain uses TRBV5-1 with TRBJ2-5, with D perhaps TRBD2 (5 bases). Trimming left V 0 bases short and J 4 bases short, with 13 bases between. Germline V lookup: CDR1 SGHRS, CDR2 YFSETQ. The CDR3 is 15 residues long. The CDR3 DNA reads TGCGCCAGCAGCTTGGGATCTTCGGGGTTAGAGACCCAGTACTTC. Its protein is CASSLGSSGLETQYF.

This rearrangement joins TRBV6-5 to TRBJ2-7; D may be TRBD1 (5 bases). Germline-derived CDR1 and CDR2 are MNHEY and SVGAGI. Trimming left V 6 bases short and J 3 bases short, with 15 bases between. CDR3 length: 14 residues. As DNA, the CDR3 is TGTGCCAGCAGAGTCACTACCAGGGACTACGAGCAGTACTTC. Its protein product is CASRVTTRDYEQYF.